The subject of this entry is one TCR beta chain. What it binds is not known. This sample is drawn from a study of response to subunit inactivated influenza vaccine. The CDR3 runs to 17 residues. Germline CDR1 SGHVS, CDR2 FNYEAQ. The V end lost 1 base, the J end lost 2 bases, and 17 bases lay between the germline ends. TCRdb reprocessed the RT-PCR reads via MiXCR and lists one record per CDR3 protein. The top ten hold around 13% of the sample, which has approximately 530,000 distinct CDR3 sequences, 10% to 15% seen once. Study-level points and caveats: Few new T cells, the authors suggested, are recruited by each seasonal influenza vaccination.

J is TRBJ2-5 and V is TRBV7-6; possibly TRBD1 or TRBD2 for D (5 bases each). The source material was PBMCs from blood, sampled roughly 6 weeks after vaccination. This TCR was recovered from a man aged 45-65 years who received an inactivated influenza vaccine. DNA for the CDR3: TGTGCCAGCAGCTTAGTAGGGGCTGGGGACGGACAAGAGACCCAGTACTTC. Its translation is CASSLVGAGDGQETQYF.